This T cell receptor (beta chain) was identified in a study of CD8+ T cells in alopecia areata (dated by TCRdb to the late 2010s). For context, the study as a whole: Treated patients were enrolled in an open-label pilot trial of oral tofacitinib, 5 to 10 mg twice daily, for moderate-to-severe alopecia areata. Tofacitinib was given for 6 to 18 months, followed by 6 months of follow-up off drug to assess delayed response and recurrence. Amplification of TCRbeta CDR3 regions was done by immunoSEQ multiplex PCR using 35 Vbeta forward primers and 13 Jbeta reverse primers. RNA came from the PAXgene miRNA kit for fixed scalp, the miRNeasy kit for PBMCs, and the RNeasy kit for mouse skin. To study T cell clonal expansion in alopecia areata, the researchers applied high-throughput TCRbeta sequencing to both the C3H/HeJ mouse model and human patients. Scalp clonality was compared among normal scalp (n=4), patchy alopecia areata scalp (n=8), and alopecia totalis/universalis scalp (n=8). Patients on tofacitinib were biopsied at baseline and after 4 and 24 weeks of treatment, and several of the patients also had a later scalp biopsy. The SALT score, which quantifies the percentage of affected scalp surface area, was used to measure disease severity in treated patients. On the human side, TCRbeta sequencing was run on scalp tissue and on sorted CD4+ and CD8+ peripheral blood T cells from healthy controls and from alopecia areata patients with either patchy or totalis/universalis disease. Study-wide conclusions, independent of this receptor: Scalp TCR repertoire analysis is complicated because resident alphabeta T cells in normal human skin are also sequenced, whereas mouse skin is dominated by gammadelta T cells. Compared with mice, TCR sequences shared between patients were less clear, possibly partly because of HLA diversity across the patient population. During tofacitinib treatment, many expanded lesional clones remained in scalp and blood, and this persistence may partly explain relapse after treatment is stopped. With tofacitinib, both scalp clonality and the number of expanded CD8+ clones among the top 100 scalp clones went down significantly. Compared with normal scalp, lesional scalp, particularly in alopecia totalis/universalis, had higher clonality and more expanded CD8+ clones, which suggests antigenic drive. Because the treated cohort was small and had just a single nonresponder, larger studies are needed to establish links between baseline CD8+ expansion and response.

In the case of this clone: Its antigen remains unidentified. The record has no base qualities; no much larger clone is one base away.

Libraries were made using the immunoSEQ multiplex PCR assay. RNA was extracted from all samples and reverse transcribed into cDNA, which served as template for TCR sequencing. First-strand cDNA was synthesized with SuperScript III using a 2:1 mix of oligo-dT and random hexamers. A synthetic immune receptor repertoire was used to assess amplification bias, and residual bias was removed computationally. For the original study's pipeline: Raw reads were preprocessed to remove errors, and CDR3 was defined according to IMGT conventions as the region from the conserved cysteine to phenylalanine. Clonality was computed as 1 minus the Shannon entropy, with the entropy normalized by log2 of the number of productive unique TCRs. Whether each scalp clone was CD4 or CD8 was inferred by checking scalp TCRbeta sequences against the CD4 and CD8 repertoires from sorted blood. Entries here come from immuneACCESS through TCRdb and include only in-frame sequences with V and J called. Some clones fail to appear in such tables; in the studies checked, an unresolved V gene covers under half of the shortfall, and the cause of the remainder is unknown. V and J calls and clone size are given by that table; D and trimming were obtained from the DNA. The sample includes about 94,000 clones, with just over 70% observed a single time. The ten largest make up around 15% of the sample.

CDR1 and CDR2, per the germline V gene (reference sequence), are WNHNN and SYGVQD. The V end loses 5 bases and the J end loses 6 bases, and a stretch of 8 bases separates them. Counted from cysteine to phenylalanine, this CDR3 has 11 amino acids. The only DNA kept is the CDR3, 33 bases in frame from the first base. Interpreted using the paper, the treatment or condition label stands for: oral pan-JAK inhibitor, 5-10 mg twice daily. From alopecia areata patients, peripheral blood was collected along with lesional scalp punch biopsies. PBMCs were separated by density centrifugation and stained for CD3, CD4 and CD8, after which CD4+ and CD8+ T cells were sorted on a FACSAria.

This sequence was found in a human donor with alopecia areata. Recombination joined TRBV10-1 with TRBJ2-7; perhaps TRBD2 is the D gene, with 6 bases matching. The sequencing used CD8+ T cells sorted from blood, collected around week 46, from a patient treated with tofacitinib. CDR3 loop: CASSPGVEQYF. The DNA sequence is TGCGCCAGCAGTCCGGGAGTCGAGCAGTACTTC.